This T cell receptor beta chain was captured by sequencing in a study of monozygotic twins with cystic fibrosis. Produced via immunoSEQ multiplex PCR; TCRdb's table is partial and in-frame only. Counted here are 10,000 to 15,000 clones, approximately 85% occurring once; the ten biggest clones make up approximately 0.56%. A word on this clone: The antigen remains unidentified.

Germline V gives CDR1 SGHDT, CDR2 YYEEEE. This CDR3 contains 15 residues. The V segment lost 3 bases and the J segment 3 bases; nucleotides outside the gene matches: 9. General observations from the study: No link emerged between shared CDR3 counts and age, concordance or severity. The repertoire was suggested to be naive-dominated, clonality median around 0.01. Monozygotic CF twin pairs shared significantly more nucleotide-identical clonotypes than unrelated CF individuals did. In 13 of 16 pairs, V gene usage was closest to the co-twin's.

The sequencing sample was made of blood. The chain combines TRBV5-6 with TRBJ2-7, with TRBD2 matching 7 bases. The receptor's source is a man aged 18 to 35 with cystic fibrosis. The CDR3 sequence is CASSSLYGGDYEQYF. CDR3 DNA sequence: TGTGCCAGCAGCTCCCTATATGGGGGGGACTACGAGCAGTACTTC. Full variable domain (remainder filled in from reference TRBV5-6 and TRBJ2-7): DAGVTQSPTHLIKTRGQQVTLRCSPKSGHDTVSWYQQALGQGPQFIFQYYEEEERQRGNFPDRFSGHQFPNYSSELNVNALLLGDSALYLCASSSLYGGDYEQYFGPGTRLTVT.